Below, 10 T cell receptor beta chains from the same sample are listed, as sequenced in a study of cytomegalovirus exposure and HLA in healthy donors. The PCR used 60 Vbeta and 13 Jbeta primers. The table came from immunoSEQ multiplex PCR; TCRdb's copy has only in-frame clones and leaves some out. The repertoire holds about 160,000 clones, with under 85% as singletons. Input material: PBMCs. The receptors derive from a woman in her twenties or thirties in good health and CMV-seronegative.

This rearrangement joins TRBV18 to TRBJ1-1, with 9 positions matching TRBD1. CDR3 length: 14 residues. Germline V lookup: CDR1 KGHSH, CDR2 LQKENI. The V and J ends lost 3 bases and 3 bases, in that order; junction bases with no gene match: 2. CDR3 in DNA: TGTGCCAGCTCACCCTGGACAGGGGACACTGAAGCTTTCTTT. Amino acids: CASSPWTGDTEAFF.

This sequence joins TRBV2 and TRBJ1-3, with 8 bases that match TRBD1. Germline CDR1 is SNHLY and CDR2 is FYNNEI. This CDR3 has 17 amino acids. V lost 6 bases, J lost 0 bases, and 10 bases stayed unmatched. The DNA for the CDR3 is TGTGCCAGCAGAGCTACCGGGACAGGCCACTCTGGAAACACCATATATTTT. Residues: CASRATGTGHSGNTIYF. The whole variable domain, filled in from reference TRBV2 and TRBJ1-3, reads EPEVTQTPSHQVTQMGQEVILRCVPISNHLYFYWYRQILGQKVEFLVSFYNNEISEKSEIFDDQFSVERPDGSNFTLKIRSTKLEDSAMYFCASRATGTGHSGNTIYFGEGSWLTVV.

In DNA form, the CDR3 reads TGTGCCAGCAGACAGGAACCCTATAATTCACCCCTCCACTTT. It translates to CASRQEPYNSPLHF. The chain recombines TRBV2 with TRBJ1-6; weak D call: TRBD1 (5 bases). Germline CDR1 is SNHLY and CDR2 is FYNNEI. CDR3 length equals 14 residues. V lost 6 bases and J 2 bases, leaving 8 bases between the germline ends.

The DNA of the CDR3 is TGTGCCAGCAGCACCGGACAGGGCCAGAATCTCGGCTACACCTTC. Translating gives CASSTGQGQNLGYTF. The V gene is TRBV5-4, the J gene TRBJ1-2; TRBD1 aligns across 8 bases. The CDR3 sequence is 15 residues long. Germline loops: CDR1 SGHNT, CDR2 YYREEE (reference sequence). Trimming took 4 bases from V and 8 from J; bases not matched to a gene: 13.

The chain is built from TRBV6-1 and TRBJ1-1, with D perhaps matching TRBD1 (6 bases). This CDR3 is built from 14 residues. Germline V gene sequence: CDR1 MNHNS, CDR2 SASEGT. V lost 7 bases and J 9 bases, leaving 21 bases between the germline ends. CDR3 in amino acids: CASIPTTLDRQAFF. CDR3 coding DNA: TGTGCCAGCATCCCCACCACCCTAGACAGGCAAGCTTTCTTT.

V usage is TRBV2 and J usage is TRBJ1-6, with D perhaps matching TRBD1 (6 bases). This CDR3 is 12 amino acids long. The ends were cut back, 6 bases at V and 11 bases at J, with 11 bases in the middle. Per the germline V gene, CDR1 is SNHLY and CDR2 is FYNNEI. CDR3 bases: TGTGCCAGCAGGGCAGGGGATCCACCCCTCCACTTT. It encodes CASRAGDPPLHF.

The CDR3 nucleotides read TGCGCCAGCAGCCCCCGAAAAGGACAGTTTGCAACTAATGAAAAACTGTTTTTT. This codes for CASSPRKGQFATNEKLFF. The rearrangement links TRBV10-2 to TRBJ1-4; TRBD1 might be the D (6 bases). The length of the CDR3 is 18 residues. V shed 6 bases and J shed 0 bases, with 20 bases lying between them. Germline V gene data show CDR1 as WSHSY and CDR2 as SAAADI.

V usage is TRBV5-1 and J usage is TRBJ1-2; TRBD1 agrees at 7 bases. Germline-derived CDR1 and CDR2 are SGHRS and YFSETQ. CDR3 length: 14 residues. Trimming at V came to 2 bases and at J to 2 bases, leaving 3 bases not matched to a gene. CDR3 sequence (DNA): TGCGCCAGCAGCTTAACGGGACAGAACTATGGCTACACCTTC. Amino acid sequence: CASSLTGQNYGYTF.

The J gene is TRBJ1-2, the V gene TRBV4-1, with TRBD1 matching over 10 bases. The CDR3 spans 18 residues. V shed 3 bases and J 4 bases; nucleotides not matched to a gene: 14. Germline V gene sequence: CDR1 MGHRA, CDR2 YSYEKL. This CDR3 is CASSHTPGQGSLGYGYTF. CDR3 nucleotide sequence: TGCGCCAGCAGCCACACGCCGGGACAGGGGAGTCTGGGCTATGGCTACACCTTC.

The rearrangement uses TRBV18 and TRBJ1-4; D gene uncertain. Germline-derived CDR1 and CDR2 are KGHSH and LQKENI. The CDR3 consists of 18 residues. Trimming cost V 2 bases and J 1 base, with 17 bases left between them. The CDR3 loop reads CASSPGRLRDKTNEKLFF. CDR3 nucleotide sequence: TGTGCCAGCTCACCAGGGAGGTTAAGAGACAAAACTAATGAAAAACTGTTTTTT.